These T cell receptor beta chains were read from a single sample in a study of patients and donors after allogeneic stem cell transplantation. TCRdb ran MiXCR on the RT-PCR reads and lists one entry per CDR3 protein. The sample records roughly 880,000 distinct CDR3 sequences, over 15% being singletons. The specimen was blood, either unsorted or a sorted T cell fraction (not recorded which). The receptors originated from a human donor who was either an allogeneic HSCT recipient or a stem cell or donor lymphocyte infusion donor (not recorded which). It is not recorded whose cells these are; they may come from a transplant donor. Each CDR3 is given with its conserved first and last residue. Fields, in order: CDR3 DNA, CDR3 protein, J gene, D gene, clone size, V gene. A D gene is named only where the DNA matches it firmly. Some rows mark clone size as missing; the rest say once, few, many or name a class of expanded clone.

CDR3 DNA: TGTGCCAGCACTGGGAGTAACTACGAGCAGTACTTC
CDR3 protein: CASTGSNYEQYF
J gene: TRBJ2-7
D gene: -
clone size: -
V gene: TRBV2

CDR3 DNA: TGTGCCAGCAGTTTATCTTTTGGACTTAATAGCAATCAGCCCCAGCATTTT
CDR3 protein: CASSLSFGLNSNQPQHF
J gene: TRBJ1-5
D gene: -
clone size: -
V gene: TRBV27

CDR3 DNA: TGTGCCAGCAGCTTAGCCTCTTTTGGGGGGACCTCCTACAATGAGCAGTTCTTC
CDR3 protein: CASSLASFGGTSYNEQFF
J gene: TRBJ2-1
D gene: -
clone size: -
V gene: TRBV11-1

CDR3 DNA: TGCGCCAGCAGCATCGGCAGAATTAACACTGAAGCTTTCTTT
CDR3 protein: CASSIGRINTEAFF
J gene: TRBJ1-1
D gene: -
clone size: -
V gene: TRBV5-1

CDR3 DNA: TGTGCCATCAGGGGGGACAGCCTTGCCGGACAGCCCCAGCATTTT
CDR3 protein: CAIRGDSLAGQPQHF
J gene: TRBJ1-5
D gene: TRBD1
clone size: few
V gene: TRBV10-3

CDR3 DNA: TGTGCCATCAGAAGCGGATACTCTGGGGCCAACGTCCTGACTTTC
CDR3 protein: CAIRSGYSGANVLTF
J gene: TRBJ2-6
D gene: -
clone size: -
V gene: TRBV10-3

CDR3 DNA: TGTGCCAGCAGCGTAGGGTCCCATGAGCAGTTCTTC
CDR3 protein: CASSVGSHEQFF
J gene: TRBJ2-1
D gene: -
clone size: -
V gene: TRBV9

CDR3 DNA: TGCAGTGAGCGGGGGGGGTCCTACAATGAGCAGTTCTTC
CDR3 protein: CSERGGSYNEQFF
J gene: TRBJ2-1
D gene: TRBD2
clone size: few
V gene: TRBV20-1

CDR3 DNA: TGTGCCAGCAAAAGCGGGAGTGGACCCAAAAACATTCAGTACTTC
CDR3 protein: CASKSGSGPKNIQYF
J gene: TRBJ2-4
D gene: TRBD2
clone size: few
V gene: TRBV25-1

CDR3 DNA: TGTGCCATCAGGGGATTGGCGACTGAAGCTTTCTTT
CDR3 protein: CAIRGLATEAFF
J gene: TRBJ1-1
D gene: -
clone size: -
V gene: TRBV10-3

CDR3 DNA: TGTGCCAGCAGTCCCACAGGGGGGGGGACCCAGTACTTC
CDR3 protein: CASSPTGGGTQYF
J gene: TRBJ2-5
D gene: -
clone size: few
V gene: TRBV12-3/TRBV12-4

CDR3 DNA: TGTGCCAGCAGCGTAGATATACAGCTCACCTCTGGAAACACCATATATTTT
CDR3 protein: CASSVDIQLTSGNTIYF
J gene: TRBJ1-3
D gene: -
clone size: few
V gene: TRBV9

CDR3 DNA: TGTGCCAGCAGCGAAGACAGGAAGGGACACATTCAGTACTTC
CDR3 protein: CASSEDRKGHIQYF
J gene: TRBJ2-4
D gene: -
clone size: few
V gene: TRBV9

CDR3 DNA: TGCGCCAGCAGATCTGACGAAAGCTATGGCTACACCTTC
CDR3 protein: CASRSDESYGYTF
J gene: TRBJ1-2
D gene: -
clone size: -
V gene: TRBV5-1

CDR3 DNA: TGTGCCAGCAGTTCCGAGCTTCCCTACGAGCAGTACTTC
CDR3 protein: CASSSELPYEQYF
J gene: TRBJ2-7
D gene: -
clone size: -
V gene: TRBV28

CDR3 DNA: TGTGCCAGCAGCCCGTTGACAGGGAAGGCCGGTTCTGAAGCTTTCTTT
CDR3 protein: CASSPLTGKAGSEAFF
J gene: TRBJ1-1
D gene: TRBD1
clone size: once
V gene: TRBV11-2

CDR3 DNA: TGTGCCAGTGGGGGGAAAAGGGGCTATAATTCACCCCTCCACTTT
CDR3 protein: CASGGKRGYNSPLHF
J gene: TRBJ1-6
D gene: -
clone size: -
V gene: TRBV6-1

CDR3 DNA: TGTGCCGCAGCGGGCCTAGCGGGGAACAATGAGCAGTTCTTC
CDR3 protein: CAAAGLAGNNEQFF
J gene: TRBJ2-1
D gene: TRBD2
clone size: few
V gene: TRBV6-1

CDR3 DNA: TGTGCCACCAGCAGAGATCGGTGGGGGCGCGTCCACGAGCAGTACTTC
CDR3 protein: CATSRDRWGRVHEQYF
J gene: TRBJ2-7
D gene: -
clone size: few
V gene: TRBV15

CDR3 DNA: TGTGCCAGCAGCTCCCTACAGGGGGCAAGAACAGATACGCAGTATTTT
CDR3 protein: CASSSLQGARTDTQYF
J gene: TRBJ2-3
D gene: TRBD1
clone size: few
V gene: TRBV7-9

CDR3 DNA: TGTGCCAGCAGTCTAACCCAAGGGGCCAAAAACATTCAGTACTTC
CDR3 protein: CASSLTQGAKNIQYF
J gene: TRBJ2-4
D gene: -
clone size: few
V gene: TRBV12-3/TRBV12-4

CDR3 DNA: TGTGCCAGCAGCCTCCTGTTGGGAGACAATCAGCCCCAGCATTTT
CDR3 protein: CASSLLLGDNQPQHF
J gene: TRBJ1-5
D gene: -
clone size: -
V gene: TRBV4-2

CDR3 DNA: TGTGCCAGCAGTGGGGCTAACTATGGCTACACCTTC
CDR3 protein: CASSGANYGYTF
J gene: TRBJ1-2
D gene: -
clone size: many
V gene: TRBV12-3/TRBV12-4

CDR3 DNA: TGCAGCGTTTCCCGGGGAGACACTGAAGCTTTCTTT
CDR3 protein: CSVSRGDTEAFF
J gene: TRBJ1-1
D gene: -
clone size: few
V gene: TRBV29-1

CDR3 DNA: TGTGCCAGCAGCCCCCGGGACATAAGGTTTGGGGATACGCAGTATTTT
CDR3 protein: CASSPRDIRFGDTQYF
J gene: TRBJ2-3
D gene: -
clone size: few
V gene: TRBV3-1

CDR3 DNA: TGTGCCAGCAGTTACCCGGGACAGAACACCGGGGAGCTGTTTTTT
CDR3 protein: CASSYPGQNTGELFF
J gene: TRBJ2-2
D gene: -
clone size: -
V gene: TRBV6-5

CDR3 DNA: TGCAGTGCTAGACCTGGACAGCAGAACACTGAAGCTTTCTTT
CDR3 protein: CSARPGQQNTEAFF
J gene: TRBJ1-1
D gene: -
clone size: many
V gene: TRBV20-1

CDR3 DNA: TGCGCCAGCAGCCTTACGACAGGGCGAGGCACTGAAGCTTTCTTT
CDR3 protein: CASSLTTGRGTEAFF
J gene: TRBJ1-1
D gene: TRBD1
clone size: -
V gene: TRBV4-3

CDR3 DNA: TGTGCCAGCACCCCGACTCAGGCTGAGCAGTTCTTC
CDR3 protein: CASTPTQAEQFF
J gene: TRBJ2-1
D gene: -
clone size: few
V gene: TRBV12-3/TRBV12-4

CDR3 DNA: TGTGCCAGCGAGGTTATACAGGGGGCCGGCAATTCACCCCTCCACTTT
CDR3 protein: CASEVIQGAGNSPLHF
J gene: TRBJ1-6
D gene: TRBD1
clone size: -
V gene: TRBV11-2

CDR3 DNA: TGTGCCTGTACCCGGGGCCTTGGCCAGGTAAACACTGAAGCTTTCTTT
CDR3 protein: CACTRGLGQVNTEAFF
J gene: TRBJ1-1
D gene: -
clone size: few
V gene: TRBV30

CDR3 DNA: TGTGCCAGCAGCCCTACCCCGGGACTAGAAGAGCAGTACTTC
CDR3 protein: CASSPTPGLEEQYF
J gene: TRBJ2-7
D gene: TRBD2
clone size: few
V gene: TRBV2

CDR3 DNA: TGCGCCAGCAGCCAATCTGACAGACGGATATTCTCTGGGGCCAACGTCCTGACTTTC
CDR3 protein: CASSQSDRRIFSGANVLTF
J gene: TRBJ2-6
D gene: -
clone size: -
V gene: TRBV4-1

CDR3 DNA: TGTGCCAGCTCACCACGCGGACCAGGGTACGAGCAGTACTTC
CDR3 protein: CASSPRGPGYEQYF
J gene: TRBJ2-7
D gene: -
clone size: -
V gene: TRBV18

CDR3 DNA: TGTGCCAGCAGTCCGAGGGTACAGAACACAGATACGCAGTATTTT
CDR3 protein: CASSPRVQNTDTQYF
J gene: TRBJ2-3
D gene: -
clone size: -
V gene: TRBV14

CDR3 DNA: TGTGCCAGCAGTTCATGGGCCTTATTTTGGGAGGATACGCAGTATTTT
CDR3 protein: CASSSWALFWEDTQYF
J gene: TRBJ2-3
D gene: -
clone size: few
V gene: TRBV6-2/TRBV6-3

CDR3 DNA: TGTGCCAGCAGCTCTCCTACTCAGGGGGGTGGCTACACCTTC
CDR3 protein: CASSSPTQGGGYTF
J gene: TRBJ1-2
D gene: TRBD1
clone size: -
V gene: TRBV5-4

CDR3 DNA: TGTGCCAGCAGCCGGTGGGCGAATCAGCCCCAGCATTTT
CDR3 protein: CASSRWANQPQHF
J gene: TRBJ1-5
D gene: -
clone size: few
V gene: TRBV11-2

CDR3 DNA: TGTGCCAGCAGTCGACGTGCCTGGGGCGCTGAAGCTTTCTTT
CDR3 protein: CASSRRAWGAEAFF
J gene: TRBJ1-1
D gene: -
clone size: -
V gene: TRBV12-3/TRBV12-4

CDR3 DNA: TGTGCCAGCAGTTTATTTCTCGGGGAGCTGTTTTTT
CDR3 protein: CASSLFLGELFF
J gene: TRBJ2-2
D gene: -
clone size: few
V gene: TRBV28

CDR3 DNA: TGTGCCAGCGTCCATAGGGGTGGAGAAAAACTGTTTTTT
CDR3 protein: CASVHRGGEKLFF
J gene: TRBJ1-4
D gene: -
clone size: many
V gene: TRBV7-9

CDR3 DNA: TGCAGCTCCGAGGAGAGGGAGGGGAACTATGGCTACACCTTC
CDR3 protein: CSSEEREGNYGYTF
J gene: TRBJ1-2
D gene: -
clone size: -
V gene: TRBV29-1

CDR3 DNA: TGCGCCAGCAGCCAAGATGGGCGGGGCGGCAACTATGGCTACACCTTC
CDR3 protein: CASSQDGRGGNYGYTF
J gene: TRBJ1-2
D gene: -
clone size: -
V gene: TRBV4-3

CDR3 DNA: TGCGCCAGCAGCCAAGATTGGCCCCGGTTCAATGAGCAGTTCTTC
CDR3 protein: CASSQDWPRFNEQFF
J gene: TRBJ2-1
D gene: -
clone size: -
V gene: TRBV4-1

CDR3 DNA: TGTGCCAGCAGCCCTCCGGGACATCCCCAAGAGACCCAGTACTTC
CDR3 protein: CASSPPGHPQETQYF
J gene: TRBJ2-5
D gene: -
clone size: -
V gene: TRBV3-1

CDR3 DNA: TGTGCCAGCAGCCAAGTCATTCAGGGAGGGGCTGAAGCTTTCTTT
CDR3 protein: CASSQVIQGGAEAFF
J gene: TRBJ1-1
D gene: -
clone size: -
V gene: TRBV14

CDR3 DNA: TGTGCCAGCAGTTCCCGGGGGCTGGGGGAAGCTTTCTTT
CDR3 protein: CASSSRGLGEAFF
J gene: TRBJ1-1
D gene: -
clone size: -
V gene: TRBV27

CDR3 DNA: TGTGCCAGCAGCCTTACCTACCCCTCGACAGGGACCTACGAGCAGTACTTC
CDR3 protein: CASSLTYPSTGTYEQYF
J gene: TRBJ2-7
D gene: TRBD1
clone size: -
V gene: TRBV5-5

CDR3 DNA: TGTGCCAGCAGTTTGTGGGCTACTAGCGGCACAGATACGCAGTATTTT
CDR3 protein: CASSLWATSGTDTQYF
J gene: TRBJ2-3
D gene: TRBD2
clone size: many
V gene: TRBV12-3/TRBV12-4

CDR3 DNA: TGTGCCAGTAGTAGTCCCGCGACAGGGTCGGATGGCTACACCTTC
CDR3 protein: CASSSPATGSDGYTF
J gene: TRBJ1-2
D gene: TRBD1
clone size: -
V gene: TRBV19

CDR3 DNA: TGCAGTGCTAGTCGCGGTAGCGGGGGTCTTTACGAGCAGTACTTC
CDR3 protein: CSASRGSGGLYEQYF
J gene: TRBJ2-7
D gene: TRBD2
clone size: few
V gene: TRBV20-1

CDR3 DNA: TGTGCCTGGAGCTCCGGGGGAGGCAATCAGCCCCAGCATTTT
CDR3 protein: CAWSSGGGNQPQHF
J gene: TRBJ1-5
D gene: -
clone size: few
V gene: TRBV30